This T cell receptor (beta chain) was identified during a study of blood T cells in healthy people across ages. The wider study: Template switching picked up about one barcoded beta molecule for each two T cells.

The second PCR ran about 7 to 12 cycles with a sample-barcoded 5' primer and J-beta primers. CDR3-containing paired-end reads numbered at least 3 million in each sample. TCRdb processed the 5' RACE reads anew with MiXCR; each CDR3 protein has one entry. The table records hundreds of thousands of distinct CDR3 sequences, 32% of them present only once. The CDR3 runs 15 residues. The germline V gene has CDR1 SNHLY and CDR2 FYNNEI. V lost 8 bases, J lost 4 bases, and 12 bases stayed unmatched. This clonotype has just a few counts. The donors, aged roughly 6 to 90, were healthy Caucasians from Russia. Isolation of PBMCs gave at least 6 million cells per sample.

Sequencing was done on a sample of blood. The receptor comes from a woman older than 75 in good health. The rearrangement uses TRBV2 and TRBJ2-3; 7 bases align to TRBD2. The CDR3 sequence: CASGREGSRADTQYF. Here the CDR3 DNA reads TGTGCCAGCGGGAGGGAGGGCAGCCGCGCAGATACGCAGTATTTT.